This TCR beta chain was identified during a study of regulatory and conventional T cells in RAG deficiency. Produced via immunoSEQ multiplex PCR; TCRdb's table is partial and in-frame only. The sample has fewer than 15,000 clones; 90% to 95% are singletons. Details on this clone: The antigen is not known.

Broader study findings: Omenn CD25-high CD127-low cells may be activated cells, not true Tregs. Shorter CDR3s in all patient subsets; >80% Treg-Tconv overlap in Omenn. Shannon entropy fell and Simpson indices rose in RAG-deficient patients.

Genomic DNA came from blood conventional CD4+ T cells gated CD25-low CD127-high. Germline assignment: CDR1 GTSNPN and CDR2 SVGIG (reference sequence). The CDR3 extends over 13 amino acids. J lost 8 bases, V lost 2 bases, and 8 bases had no gene match. The sample also formed part of further work on regulatory T cells. Per that study: Primers: 52 TRBV forward and 13 TRBJ reverse. In patients, unique TRB V-J pairs were restricted and V/J usage skewed, especially in Tregs.

Sequencing input: CD4+ effector T cells sorted from blood. This receptor was identified in a human donor in good health. The J gene is TRBJ1-2, the V gene TRBV30; 7 bases are shared with TRBD1. CDR3 sequence: CAWSQRQGGGYTF. CDR3 DNA: TGTGCCTGGAGTCAACGACAGGGCGGGGGCTACACCTTC.